Below are 26 T cell receptor beta chains sequenced from a single sample in a study of OX40 agonist ivuxolimab in advanced cancers. The library relied on the immunoSEQ multiplex PCR assay. TCRdb provides this immuneACCESS table in a form limited to in-frame rearrangements. Some clones are lacking; in checked studies, under half of them reflect an unresolved V gene, and why the rest are absent is not known. The table for this sample lists roughly 70,000 clones; about 83% of them were counted only once. In total, the top ten clones hold about 6.9% of the sample. This sample comprised CD4+ or CD8+ T cells sorted from blood, obtained in a trial of the OX40 agonist ivuxolimab. Every receptor here comes from an adult with an advanced solid tumor such as melanoma, head and neck, liver or kidney cancer.

The chain joins TRBV19 to TRBJ2-3, with 10 positions matching TRBD2. V was clipped by 5 bases and J by 1 base; unmatched bases: 12. Germline V CDR1 and CDR2: LNHDA, SQIVND (reference sequence). The CDR3 runs to 18 residues. CDR3 region: CASSANNRLAGRTDTQYF. The DNA for the CDR3 is TGTGCCAGTAGTGCTAATAATAGACTAGCGGGTCGCACAGATACGCAGTATTTT.

The chain has TRBV19 and TRBJ2-1; the D call may be TRBD1 or TRBD2 (5 bases each). The CDR3 consists of 15 residues. V shed 3 bases and J shed 6 bases, with 15 bases lying between them. The germline gives CDR1 LNHDA, CDR2 SQIVND (reference sequence). CDR3: CASSIQGVFTNEQFF. The CDR3 nucleotides read TGTGCCAGTAGTATTCAGGGAGTTTTTACCAATGAGCAGTTCTTC.

The count of this clone is one. The chain joins TRBV5-4 to TRBJ2-7; D is ambiguous. Trimming cost V 0 bases and J 3 bases, with 7 bases left between them. CDR3 length: 13 residues. Germline assignment: CDR1 SGHNT and CDR2 YYREEE (reference sequence). The CDR3 sequence is CASSLGGHYEQYF. DNA of the CDR3: TGTGCCAGCAGCTTGGGTGGGCACTACGAGCAGTACTTC. Combining the CDR3 with reference TRBV5-4 and TRBJ2-7 gives the whole variable domain ETGVTQSPTHLIKTRGQQVTLRCSSQSGHNTVSWYQQALGQGPQFIFQYYREEENGRGNFPPRFSGLQFPNYSSELNVNALELDDSALYLCASSLGGHYEQYFGPGTRLTVT.

The V call is TRBV5-4, the J call TRBJ1-1; D is unresolved. The CDR3 runs 13 residues. The germline V gene has CDR1 SGHNT and CDR2 YYREEE (reference sequence). V lost 4 bases to trimming and J lost 2 bases, with 9 bases between them. CDR3 DNA: TGTGCCAGCAGCCAAGTAGTAAACACTGAAGCTTTCTTT. It encodes CASSQVVNTEAFF.

This chain uses TRBV7-2 with TRBJ1-5; D unresolved. The V end lost 1 base, the J end lost 6 bases, and 7 bases lay between the germline ends. The V gene's germline CDR1 is SGHTA and CDR2 FQGNSA. The CDR3 length is 13 residues. For the CDR3, the DNA is TGTGCCAGCAGCTTAGACAGAGGTCAGCCCCAGCATTTT. Protein: CASSLDRGQPQHF.

The chain is built from TRBV6-1 and TRBJ1-5; tentative D call: TRBD1 (5 bases). V lost 11 bases to trimming and J lost 7 bases, with 12 bases between them. Germline values: CDR1 MNHNS, CDR2 SASEGT. This CDR3 is 11 amino acids long. The CDR3 here is CAVTRGQPQHF. The CDR3 DNA follows: TGTGCCGTAACCCGGGGGCAGCCCCAGCATTTT.

The gene calls are TRBV7-8 and TRBJ2-2; a possible D gene is TRBD2 (6 bases). This CDR3 comprises 16 residues. V shed 3 bases and J shed 2 bases, with 13 bases lying between them. Germline loops: CDR1 SGHVS, CDR2 FQNEAQ. As DNA, the CDR3 is TGTGCCAGCAGCTTCAGGGCGGGGCCCAACACCGGGGAGCTGTTTTTT. It encodes CASSFRAGPNTGELFF.

The chain joins TRBV7-8 to TRBJ2-1; possible D gene TRBD2, 6 bases. Between the trimmed V and J ends, which lost 3 bases and 0 bases, there was a span of 21 bases. The CDR3 runs 19 residues. Germline V gene data show CDR1 as SGHVS and CDR2 as FQNEAQ. The CDR3 here is CASSLGYGRRDSSYNEQFF. CDR3 nucleotide sequence: TGTGCCAGCAGCTTGGGGTACGGGAGAAGGGACTCCTCCTACAATGAGCAGTTCTTC.

This clone showed up just a few times. This chain connects TRBV29-1 to TRBJ2-7; D not resolved. The CDR3 covers 12 residues. The germline gives CDR1 SQVTM, CDR2 ANQGSEA. The CDR3 here is CSHAWAPYEQYF. Written as DNA, the CDR3 is TGCAGTCATGCTTGGGCACCCTACGAGCAGTACTTC.

V usage is TRBV5-5 and J usage is TRBJ1-1; D is perhaps TRBD1 (5 bases). Germline loops: CDR1 SGHKS, CDR2 YYEKEE (reference sequence). V was cut by 2 bases and J by 4 bases, with 15 bases left in between. The CDR3 has 15 amino acids. CDR3 sequence: CASSLSPGRSTEAFF. CDR3 nucleotides: TGTGCCAGCAGCTTAAGTCCAGGGAGGTCCACTGAAGCTTTCTTT. The full variable domain, in which reference TRBV5-5 and TRBJ1-1 provide the parts outside the CDR3, is DAGVTQSPTHLIKTRGQQVTLRCSPISGHKSVSWYQQVLGQGPQFIFQYYEKEERGRGNFPDRFSARQFPNYSSELNVNALLLGDSALYLCASSLSPGRSTEAFFGQGTRLTVV.

The V call is TRBV19, the J call TRBJ1-3, with D hard to call. Per the germline V gene, CDR1 is LNHDA and CDR2 is SQIVND (reference sequence). The CDR3 is made up of 14 amino acids. V lost 5 bases and J 0 bases, leaving 8 bases between the germline ends. The CDR3 spells CASSSASSGNTIYF. DNA of the CDR3: TGTGCCAGTAGTTCGGCGTCCTCTGGAAACACCATATATTTT.

This clone is a singleton in its sample. V usage is TRBV19 and J usage is TRBJ2-5; possible D gene TRBD2, 6 bases. With 1 base removed from V and 5 bases from J, the gap between germline ends came to 14 bases. CDR1 LNHDA and CDR2 SQIVND come from the germline V gene (reference sequence). The CDR3 covers 15 residues. The CDR3 coding sequence is TGTGCCAGTAGTATAGGACTAGGGACGGGGGAGACCCAGTACTTC. Protein sequence: CASSIGLGTGETQYF.

V gene TRBV7-6 combines with J gene TRBJ2-3; the D gene is possibly TRBD1 (6 bases). CDR1 is SGHVS and CDR2 is FNYEAQ in the germline V gene. The germline V and J ends were trimmed by 2 bases and 4 bases, with 10 bases remaining between them. CDR3 length: 14 amino acids. CDR3 region: CASSLKGQADTQYF. The CDR3 coding sequence is TGTGCCAGCAGCTTAAAGGGACAAGCAGATACGCAGTATTTT.

Note on this clone: At one end the junction does not follow the germline gene, possibly because of a read error. The chain links TRBV23-1 to TRBJ2-6, with D hard to call. TRBV23-1 is reported as an ORF; its role is uncertain. This CDR3 has 14 residues. The CDR3 DNA is TGTGCCAGCAGCTTCAGGTCAGGGGCCAACGTCCTGACTTTC. Translation gives CASSFRSGANVLTF.

The chain joins TRBV9 to TRBJ2-5, with 7 nucleotides matching TRBD2. The DNA end is more similar to TRBJ2-7, so the J call may be wrong. The germline V gene encodes CDR1 SGDLS and CDR2 YYNGEE. The CDR3 consists of 16 residues. CDR3 DNA: TGTGCCAGCAGCGTAGGAGGGCCCGGGACTAACTACGAGCAGTACTTC. Translated, it gives CASSVGGPGTNYEQYF.

A single count supports this clone. This chain connects TRBV4-2 to TRBJ2-5, with D possibly TRBD2 on 6 matching bases. Germline CDR1 reads LGHNA; CDR2 reads YNFKEQ. The CDR3 contains 15 residues. V was shortened by 5 bases and J by 1 base, with 14 bases between the two germline ends. CDR3 in DNA: TGTGCCAGCAGCGTCGGGACTCCCCTCCAAGAGACCCAGTACTTC. Translation gives CASSVGTPLQETQYF.

The rearrangement links TRBV18 to TRBJ1-1; 10 bases agree with TRBD1. There are 13 residues in the CDR3. The J segment lost 5 bases and the V segment lost 5 bases, leaving 2 bases of the junction unmatched. Per the germline V gene, CDR1 is KGHSH and CDR2 is LQKENI. This chain's CDR3 is CASSSGQGTEAFF. CDR3 DNA sequence: TGTGCCAGCTCATCGGGACAGGGGACTGAAGCTTTCTTT.

V is TRBV5-1 and J is TRBJ1-1; 8 bases align to TRBD1. Trimming cost V 2 bases and J 2 bases; bases outside gene matches: 2. CDR1 is SGHRS and CDR2 is YFSETQ in the germline V gene. CDR3 size: 14 residues. CDR3 region: CASSFGTGNTEAFF. CDR3 nucleotides: TGCGCCAGCAGCTTCGGGACAGGCAACACTGAAGCTTTCTTT. Filled out from reference TRBV5-1 and TRBJ1-1, the complete variable domain reads KAGVTQTPRYLIKTRGQQVTLSCSPISGHRSVSWYQQTPGQGLQFLFEYFSETQRNKGNFPGRFSGRQFSNSRSEMNVSTLELGDSALYLCASSFGTGNTEAFFGQGTRLTVV.

The V gene is TRBV11-3, the J gene TRBJ2-1; 9 bases line up with TRBD2. The CDR3 extends over 15 amino acids. Germline CDR1 SGHNT, CDR2 YENEEA. The V segment lost 0 bases and the J segment 3 bases; nucleotides outside the gene matches: 0. CDR3 in DNA: TGTGCCAGCAGCTTAGAGACTAGCGGCTACAATGAGCAGTTCTTC. Amino acid sequence: CASSLETSGYNEQFF.

This chain connects TRBV7-6 to TRBJ2-3, with D possibly matching TRBD2 (7 bases). V dropped 5 bases and J dropped 3 bases, with 24 bases sitting between them. The CDR3 totals 18 residues. Germline loops: CDR1 SGHVS, CDR2 FNYEAQ. The CDR3 sequence: CASSRTGGGLRATDTQYF. The CDR3 DNA follows: TGTGCCAGCAGCCGCACGGGCGGGGGCCTCAGGGCGACAGATACGCAGTATTTT. The entire variable domain, with the rest obtained from reference TRBV7-6 and TRBJ2-3, is as follows: GAGVSQSPRYKVTKRGQDVALRCDPISGHVSLYWYRQALGQGPEFLTYFNYEAQQDKSGLPNDRFSAERPEGSISTLTIQRTEQRDSAMYRCASSRTGGGLRATDTQYFGPGTRLTVL.

The gene calls are TRBV6-5 and TRBJ2-7, with D possibly being TRBD2 (7 bases). In germline, CDR1 is MNHEY, CDR2 SVGAGI. This CDR3 contains 14 residues. V was trimmed by 7 bases and J by 9 bases, leaving 22 bases between them. For the CDR3, the DNA is TGTGCCAGCAAGGGCGCGGGGGCGCTTGAGGGGCAGTACTTC. This sequence encodes CASKGAGALEGQYF.

This chain uses TRBV6-1 with TRBJ1-6; 7 bases map to TRBD1. With V trimmed by 9 bases and J by 3 bases, 2 bases remained unmatched. CDR3 size: 13 residues. Germline assignment: CDR1 MNHNS and CDR2 SASEGT. The CDR3 is CASGDSYNSPLHF. CDR3 coding DNA: TGTGCCAGTGGGGACAGCTATAATTCACCCCTCCACTTT.

The V call is TRBV7-9, the J call TRBJ2-5; 12 bases map to TRBD1. V was pared by 5 bases and J by 5 bases, with 9 bases of the junction left unmatched. Germline CDR1 reads SEHNR; CDR2 reads FQNEAQ (reference sequence). The CDR3 is made up of 16 amino acids. The CDR3 DNA reads as TGTGCCAGCAGCCCGGGACAGGGGGCGCTTGGTGAGACCCAGTACTTC. Its protein product is CASSPGQGALGETQYF. The full variable domain, completed using reference TRBV7-9 and TRBJ2-5, is DTGVSQNPRHKITKRGQNVTFRCDPISEHNRLYWYRQTLGQGPEFLTYFQNEAQLEKSRLLSDRFSAERPKGSFSTLEIQRTEQGDSAMYLCASSPGQGALGETQYFGPGTRLLVL.

This sequence joins TRBV28 and TRBJ1-1; 8 bases match TRBD1. Germline V CDR1 and CDR2: MDHEN, SYDVKM. V lost 6 bases and J lost 4; bases outside the gene matches: 10. The CDR3 is made up of 15 amino acids. CDR3 in DNA: TGTGCCAGCAGCCCAGGGGGCTTTGTGGCCACTGAAGCTTTCTTT. Translated, it gives CASSPGGFVATEAFF. The variable domain in full, with the rest retrieved from reference TRBV28 and TRBJ1-1, is DVKVTQSSRYLVKRTGEKVFLECVQDMDHENMFWYRQDPGLGLRLIYFSYDVKMKEKGDIPEGYSVSREKKERFSLILESASTNQTSMYLCASSPGGFVATEAFFGQGTRLTVV.

The V and J genes are TRBV18 and TRBJ2-7; no clear D. The CDR3 consists of 15 residues. The V end lost 3 bases, the J end lost 2 bases, and 14 bases lay between the germline ends. The germline V gene encodes CDR1 KGHSH and CDR2 LQKENI. CDR3 in DNA: TGTGCCAGCTCACCTCCACCACCTTTAACCTACGAGCAGTACTTC. Translating gives CASSPPPPLTYEQYF.

The genes are TRBV2 and TRBJ1-2; D might be TRBD1 (5 bases). CDR1 and CDR2 from the germline V gene are SNHLY and FYNNEI. The CDR3 is 15 residues long. With 0 bases removed from V and 4 bases from J, the gap between germline ends came to 12 bases. The CDR3 loop is CASSEAWTSSYGYTF. CDR3 bases: TGTGCCAGCAGTGAAGCTTGGACAAGCTCCTATGGCTACACCTTC.